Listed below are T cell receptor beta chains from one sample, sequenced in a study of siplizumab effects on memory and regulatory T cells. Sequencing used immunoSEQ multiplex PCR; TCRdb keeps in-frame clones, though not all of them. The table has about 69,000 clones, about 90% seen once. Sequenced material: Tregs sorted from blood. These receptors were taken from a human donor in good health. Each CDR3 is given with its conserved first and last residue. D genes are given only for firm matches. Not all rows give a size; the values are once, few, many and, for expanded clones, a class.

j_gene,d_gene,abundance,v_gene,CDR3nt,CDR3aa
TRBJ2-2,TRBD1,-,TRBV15,TGTGCCACCAGCAGAGACAGGGGGCACGCCGGGGAGCTGTTTTTT,CATSRDRGHAGELFF
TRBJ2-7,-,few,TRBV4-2,TGTGCCAGCAGCCAAGCAGGTGGGAGCGGGTACGAGCAGTACTTC,CASSQAGGSGYEQYF
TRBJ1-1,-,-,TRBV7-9,TGTGCCAGCAGCTTAGAAGGACTTTCTGAAGCTTTCTTT,CASSLEGLSEAFF
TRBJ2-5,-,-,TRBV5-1,TGCGCCAGCAGCTTGGCTGGGGGAGAGACCCAGTACTTC,CASSLAGGETQYF
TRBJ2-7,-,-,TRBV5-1,TGCGCCAGCAGCTTCCGGTCGGCGGCGCCCTACGAGCAGTACTTC,CASSFRSAAPYEQYF
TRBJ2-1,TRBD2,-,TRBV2,TGTGCCAGCAACAAGGAACTAGCGGGAAATGAGCAGTTCTTC,CASNKELAGNEQFF
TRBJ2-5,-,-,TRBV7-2,TGTGCCAGCAGCTTAAGCGTCGGGACCCAGTACTTC,CASSLSVGTQYF
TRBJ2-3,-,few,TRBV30,TGTGCCTGGAGTGCACTCCAGGGATTCGCAGATACGCAGTATTTT,CAWSALQGFADTQYF
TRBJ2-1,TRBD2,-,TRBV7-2,TGTGCCAGCAGCTTAAGGGCTAGCGGCTACAATGAGCAGTTCTTC,CASSLRASGYNEQFF
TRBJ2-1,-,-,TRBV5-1,TGCGCCAGCAGCTTGGTTGGACATGAGCAGTTCTTC,CASSLVGHEQFF
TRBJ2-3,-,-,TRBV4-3,TGCGCCAGCAGCCAATCGGGACTTGCGACAGATACGCAGTATTTT,CASSQSGLATDTQYF
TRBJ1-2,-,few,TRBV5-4,TGTGCCAGCAGCTTGGCTATGGCGGGCTACACCTTC,CASSLAMAGYTF
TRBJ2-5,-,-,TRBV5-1,TGCGCCAGCAGCTTGGCCGGCGAGACCCAGTACTTC,CASSLAGETQYF
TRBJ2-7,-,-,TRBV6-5,TGTGCCAGCACCGGGAAGACGGATTCCTACGAGCAGTACTTC,CASTGKTDSYEQYF
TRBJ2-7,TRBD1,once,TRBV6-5,TGTGCCAGCAGAACAGGGGTACGGAGCGAGCAGTACTTC,CASRTGVRSEQYF
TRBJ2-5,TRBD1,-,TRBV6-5,TGTGCCAGCAGTTCCCGACAGGGCCCGCCCAGAGAGACCCAGTACTTC,CASSSRQGPPRETQYF
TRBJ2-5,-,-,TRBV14,TGTGCCAGCAGCCAAGCGGAGACCCAGTACTTC,CASSQAETQYF
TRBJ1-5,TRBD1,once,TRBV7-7,TGTGCTAGCAGCCCCCAGCCCGGACAGGAAAGAAGCAATCAGCCCCAGCATTTT,CASSPQPGQERSNQPQHF
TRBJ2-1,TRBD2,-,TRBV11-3,TGTGCCAGCAGCTTAGATGGAACTAGCGGGGAGGGTGAGCAGTTCTTC,CASSLDGTSGEGEQFF
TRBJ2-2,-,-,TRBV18,TGTGCCAGCTCACCTTGGACTCGGGCCGGGGAGCTGTTTTTT,CASSPWTRAGELFF
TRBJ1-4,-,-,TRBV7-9,TGTGCCAGCAGCTTAGGACAGACTAATGAAAAACTGTTTTTT,CASSLGQTNEKLFF
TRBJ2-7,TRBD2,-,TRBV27,TGTGCCAGCGCCCGGGGGGCTAGCGGGATCTACGAGCAGTACTTC,CASARGASGIYEQYF
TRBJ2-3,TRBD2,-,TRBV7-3,TGTGCCAGCAGCAGACTAGCGGGAGGACCAGATACGCAGTATTTT,CASSRLAGGPDTQYF
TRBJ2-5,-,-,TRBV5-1,TGCGCCAGCAGCAGGGGACAAGTTGCTGAGACCCAGTACTTC,CASSRGQVAETQYF
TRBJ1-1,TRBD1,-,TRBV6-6,TGTGCCAGCCTATCACCGGGACAGGGCGCGAGGCGGGCTTTCTTT,CASLSPGQGARRAFF
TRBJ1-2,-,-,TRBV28,TGTGCCAGCAGTTCGCCTTGGGGGTCACTCTATGGCTACACCTTC,CASSSPWGSLYGYTF
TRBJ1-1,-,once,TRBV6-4,TGTGCCAGCAAGACGGGACCGGCGAACGGTGAAGCTTTCTTT,CASKTGPANGEAFF
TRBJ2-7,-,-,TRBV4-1,TGCGCCAGCAGCCAAAGCTCCTACGAGCAGTACTTC,CASSQSSYEQYF
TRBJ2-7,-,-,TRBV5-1,TGCGCCAGCAGCTGGGACAACTCCTACGAGCAGTACTTC,CASSWDNSYEQYF
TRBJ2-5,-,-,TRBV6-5,TGTGCCAGCAGTTTAGGGGCCCAGGGAAAGACCCAGTACTTC,CASSLGAQGKTQYF
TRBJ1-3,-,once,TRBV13,TGTGCCAGCAGCTCCCGGCGGAGTCTCGCTGGAAACACCATATATTTT,CASSSRRSLAGNTIYF
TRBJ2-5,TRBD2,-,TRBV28,TGTGCCAGCAGTTCAAGGACTAGCGGGAGGATCCAAGAGACCCAGTACTTC,CASSSRTSGRIQETQYF
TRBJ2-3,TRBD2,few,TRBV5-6,TGTGCCAGCAGCCCCGGACTAGCCCACACAGATACGCAGTATTTT,CASSPGLAHTDTQYF
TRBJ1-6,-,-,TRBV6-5,TGTGCCAGCAGTGCCGGGGCCTATAATTCACCCCTCCACTTT,CASSAGAYNSPLHF
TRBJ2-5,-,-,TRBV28,TGTGCCAGCAGCCTCTGGGCTCAAGAGACCCAGTACTTC,CASSLWAQETQYF
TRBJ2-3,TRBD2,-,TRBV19,TGTGCCAGTAGTGTCGTTCTAGCGGGAGGATCAGATACGCAGTATTTT,CASSVVLAGGSDTQYF
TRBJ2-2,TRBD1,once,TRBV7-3,TGTGCCAGCAGCATGGGACAGTCCGGGGAGCTGTTTTTT,CASSMGQSGELFF
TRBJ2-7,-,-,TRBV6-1,TGTGCCAGCTGGAGCCGGGGTGTTCACTCCTACGAGCAGTACTTC,CASWSRGVHSYEQYF
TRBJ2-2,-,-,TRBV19,TGTGCCAGTAGGGGGCGCCTCGGGGAGCTGTTTTTT,CASRGRLGELFF
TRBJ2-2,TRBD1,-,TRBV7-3,TGTGCCAGCAGCCTACAGGGGACCGGGGAGCTGTTTTTT,CASSLQGTGELFF
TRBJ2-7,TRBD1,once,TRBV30,TGTGCCTGGAGTGTTTATATTAAGGGGGCATCTGAGCAGTACTTC,CAWSVYIKGASEQYF
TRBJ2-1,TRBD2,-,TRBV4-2,TGTGCCAGCAGCCAAACTAGCGGGGACAATGAGCAGTTCTTC,CASSQTSGDNEQFF
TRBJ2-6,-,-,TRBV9,TGTGCCAGCAGCGTAGGCGGAGCGGGTCACTCTGGGGCCAACGTCCTGACTTTC,CASSVGGAGHSGANVLTF
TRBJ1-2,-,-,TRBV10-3,TGTGCCATCTCGGTCGGACAGTTATACACCTTC,CAISVGQLYTF